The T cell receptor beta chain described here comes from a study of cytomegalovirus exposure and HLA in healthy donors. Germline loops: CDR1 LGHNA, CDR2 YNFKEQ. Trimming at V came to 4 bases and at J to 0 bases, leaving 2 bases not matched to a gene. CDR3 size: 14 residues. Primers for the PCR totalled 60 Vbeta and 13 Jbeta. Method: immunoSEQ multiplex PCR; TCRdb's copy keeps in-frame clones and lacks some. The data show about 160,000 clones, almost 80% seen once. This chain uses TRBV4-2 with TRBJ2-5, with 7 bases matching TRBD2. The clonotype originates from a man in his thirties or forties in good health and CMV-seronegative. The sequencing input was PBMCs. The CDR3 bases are TGTGCCAGCAGCCCAGGGACTAACCAAGAGACCCAGTACTTC. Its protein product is CASSPGTNQETQYF.